This T cell receptor beta chain appears in the sequencing data of a study of OX40 agonist ivuxolimab in advanced cancers. Study summary: With a range of roughly 20 to 80, age averaged 60 years, and about 80% were male. Findings and limits, study-wide: At doses 0.1 to 3.0 mg/kg, CD4+ and CD8+ clones expanded. Expanded clones belonging to CD8+ T cells outnumbered, on average, those of CD4+.

Libraries were prepared by immunoSEQ multiplex PCR; TCRdb keeps only in-frame clonotypes and omits some of them. There are 50,000 to 65,000 clones in the sample; approximately 80% occur only once, and approximately 5% lies in the top ten. This clone was seen only once. As yet, its antigen is unknown. The origin of this receptor is an adult with an advanced solid tumor such as melanoma, head and neck, liver or kidney cancer. Specimen: CD4+ or CD8+ T cells sorted from blood, collected in a trial of the OX40 agonist ivuxolimab.

The CDR3 loop reads CASSAFRGTNEKLFF. The CDR3 bases are TGCGCCAGCAGCGCATTCAGGGGAACTAATGAAAAACTGTTTTTT. The chain links TRBV5-1 to TRBJ1-4, with D possibly matching TRBD1 (6 bases). The CDR3 totals 15 residues. CDR1 and CDR2 (germline): SGHRS, YFSETQ. V was clipped by 4 bases and J by 1 base, with 11 bases between them.